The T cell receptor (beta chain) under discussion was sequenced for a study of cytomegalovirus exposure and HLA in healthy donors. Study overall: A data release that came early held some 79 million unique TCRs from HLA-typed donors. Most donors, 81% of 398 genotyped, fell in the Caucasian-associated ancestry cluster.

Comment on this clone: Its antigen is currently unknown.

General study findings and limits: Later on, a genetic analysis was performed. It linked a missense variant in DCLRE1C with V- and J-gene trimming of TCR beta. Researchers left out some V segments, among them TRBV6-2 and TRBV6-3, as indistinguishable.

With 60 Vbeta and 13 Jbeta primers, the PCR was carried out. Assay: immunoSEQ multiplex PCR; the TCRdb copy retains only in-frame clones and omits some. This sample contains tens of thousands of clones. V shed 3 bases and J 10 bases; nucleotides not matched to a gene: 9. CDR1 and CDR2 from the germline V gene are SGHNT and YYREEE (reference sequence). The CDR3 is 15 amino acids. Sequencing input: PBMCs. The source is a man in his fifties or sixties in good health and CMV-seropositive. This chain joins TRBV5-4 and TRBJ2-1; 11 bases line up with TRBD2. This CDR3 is CASSWTSGPEGEQFF. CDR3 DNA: TGTGCCAGCAGCTGGACTAGCGGGCCCGAAGGGGAGCAGTTCTTC.